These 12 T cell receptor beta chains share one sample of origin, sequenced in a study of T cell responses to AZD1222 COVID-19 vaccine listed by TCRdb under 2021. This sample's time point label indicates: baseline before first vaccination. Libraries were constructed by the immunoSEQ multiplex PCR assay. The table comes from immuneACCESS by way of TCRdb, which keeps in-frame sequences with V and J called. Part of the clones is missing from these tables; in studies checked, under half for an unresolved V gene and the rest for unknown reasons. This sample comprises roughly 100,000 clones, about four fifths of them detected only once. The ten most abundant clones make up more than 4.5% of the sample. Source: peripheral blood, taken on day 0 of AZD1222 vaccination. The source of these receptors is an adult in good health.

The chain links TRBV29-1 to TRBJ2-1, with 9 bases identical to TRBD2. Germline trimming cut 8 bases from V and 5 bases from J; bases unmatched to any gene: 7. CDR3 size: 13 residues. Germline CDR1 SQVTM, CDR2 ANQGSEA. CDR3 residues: CSHGGLANNEQFF. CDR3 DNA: TGCAGCCACGGGGGACTAGCAAACAATGAGCAGTTCTTC.

The CDR3 region is CASSAQGASNSPLHF. In DNA, the CDR3 is TGTGCCAGCAGCGCCCAGGGGGCAAGCAATTCACCCCTCCACTTT. The J gene is TRBJ1-6, the V gene TRBV7-2, with 8 bases identical to TRBD1. This CDR3 has 15 residues. V shed 5 bases, J shed 7 bases, and the junction held 7 bases outside the gene matches. CDR1 SGHTA and CDR2 FQGNSA come from the germline V gene.

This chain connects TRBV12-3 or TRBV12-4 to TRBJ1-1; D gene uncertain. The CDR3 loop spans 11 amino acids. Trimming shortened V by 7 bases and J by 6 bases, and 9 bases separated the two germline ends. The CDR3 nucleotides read TGTGCCAGCAAACTCGAGGCTGAAGCTTTCTTT. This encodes CASKLEAEAFF.

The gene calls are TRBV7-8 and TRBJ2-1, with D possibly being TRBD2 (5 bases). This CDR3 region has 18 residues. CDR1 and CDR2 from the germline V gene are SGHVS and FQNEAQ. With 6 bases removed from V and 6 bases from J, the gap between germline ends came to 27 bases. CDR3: CASRYRSGFGARGNEQFF. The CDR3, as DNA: TGTGCCAGCAGATATAGATCTGGTTTCGGAGCTCGGGGCAATGAGCAGTTCTTC.

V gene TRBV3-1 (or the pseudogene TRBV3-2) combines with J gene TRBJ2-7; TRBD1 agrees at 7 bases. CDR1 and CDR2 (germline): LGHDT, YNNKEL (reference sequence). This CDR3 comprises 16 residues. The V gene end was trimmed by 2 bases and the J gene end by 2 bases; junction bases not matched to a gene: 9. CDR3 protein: CASSQFWTGSPYEQYF. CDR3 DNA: TGTGCCAGCAGCCAATTCTGGACAGGATCCCCCTACGAGCAGTACTTC.

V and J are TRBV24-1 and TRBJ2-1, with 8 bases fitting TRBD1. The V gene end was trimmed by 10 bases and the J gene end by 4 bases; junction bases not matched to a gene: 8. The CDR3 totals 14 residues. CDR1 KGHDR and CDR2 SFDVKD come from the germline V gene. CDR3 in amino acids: CATEDRVGYNEQFF. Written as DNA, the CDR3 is TGTGCCACGGAGGACAGGGTCGGTTACAATGAGCAGTTCTTC.

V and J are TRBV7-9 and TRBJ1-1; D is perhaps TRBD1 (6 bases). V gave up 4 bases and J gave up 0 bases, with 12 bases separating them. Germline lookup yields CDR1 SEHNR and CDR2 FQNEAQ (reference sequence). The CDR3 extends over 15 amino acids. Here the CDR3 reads CASSSPTGMNTEAFF. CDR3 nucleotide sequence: TGTGCCAGCAGCTCACCTACAGGGATGAACACTGAAGCTTTCTTT. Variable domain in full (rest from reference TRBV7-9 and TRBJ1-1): DTGVSQNPRHKITKRGQNVTFRCDPISEHNRLYWYRQTLGQGPEFLTYFQNEAQLEKSRLLSDRFSAERPKGSFSTLEIQRTEQGDSAMYLCASSSPTGMNTEAFFGQGTRLTVV.

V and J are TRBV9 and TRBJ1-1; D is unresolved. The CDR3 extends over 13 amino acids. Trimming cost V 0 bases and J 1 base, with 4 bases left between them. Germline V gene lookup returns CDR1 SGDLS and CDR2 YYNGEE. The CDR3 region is CASSVAQNTEAFF. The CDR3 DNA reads TGTGCCAGCAGCGTAGCACAGAACACTGAAGCTTTCTTT.

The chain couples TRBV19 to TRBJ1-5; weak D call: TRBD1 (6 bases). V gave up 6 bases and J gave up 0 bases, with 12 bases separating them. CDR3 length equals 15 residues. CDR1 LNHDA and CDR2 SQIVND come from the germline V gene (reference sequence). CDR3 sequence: CASRTTGYSNQPQHF. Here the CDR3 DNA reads TGTGCCAGTAGGACGACAGGATATAGCAATCAGCCCCAGCATTTT.

The CDR3 DNA reads as TGTGCCAGCAGTTCCGCTCGCCAGGGCAGTGGCTACACCTTC. Encoded protein: CASSSARQGSGYTF. The chain is built from TRBV6-1 and TRBJ1-2, with D possibly matching TRBD1 (5 bases). CDR1 is MNHNS and CDR2 is SASEGT in the germline V gene. The V and J ends lost 5 bases and 7 bases respectively, with 17 bases between them. The CDR3 has 14 amino acids.

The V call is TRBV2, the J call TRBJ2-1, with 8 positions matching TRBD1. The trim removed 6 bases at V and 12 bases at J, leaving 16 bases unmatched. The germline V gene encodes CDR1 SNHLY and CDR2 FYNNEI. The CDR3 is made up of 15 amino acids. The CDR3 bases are TGTGCCAGCAGCGCAAGTCTAGGCGGACAGGGTGTGCAGTTCTTC. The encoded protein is CASSASLGGQGVQFF.

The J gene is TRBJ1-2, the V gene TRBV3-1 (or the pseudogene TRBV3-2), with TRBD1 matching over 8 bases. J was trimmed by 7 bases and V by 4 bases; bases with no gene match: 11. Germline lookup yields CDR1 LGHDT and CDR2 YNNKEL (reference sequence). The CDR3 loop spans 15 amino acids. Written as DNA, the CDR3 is TGTGCCAGCAGCCGACCCAAGCGGACAGGGATTGGCTACACCTTC. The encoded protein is CASSRPKRTGIGYTF.